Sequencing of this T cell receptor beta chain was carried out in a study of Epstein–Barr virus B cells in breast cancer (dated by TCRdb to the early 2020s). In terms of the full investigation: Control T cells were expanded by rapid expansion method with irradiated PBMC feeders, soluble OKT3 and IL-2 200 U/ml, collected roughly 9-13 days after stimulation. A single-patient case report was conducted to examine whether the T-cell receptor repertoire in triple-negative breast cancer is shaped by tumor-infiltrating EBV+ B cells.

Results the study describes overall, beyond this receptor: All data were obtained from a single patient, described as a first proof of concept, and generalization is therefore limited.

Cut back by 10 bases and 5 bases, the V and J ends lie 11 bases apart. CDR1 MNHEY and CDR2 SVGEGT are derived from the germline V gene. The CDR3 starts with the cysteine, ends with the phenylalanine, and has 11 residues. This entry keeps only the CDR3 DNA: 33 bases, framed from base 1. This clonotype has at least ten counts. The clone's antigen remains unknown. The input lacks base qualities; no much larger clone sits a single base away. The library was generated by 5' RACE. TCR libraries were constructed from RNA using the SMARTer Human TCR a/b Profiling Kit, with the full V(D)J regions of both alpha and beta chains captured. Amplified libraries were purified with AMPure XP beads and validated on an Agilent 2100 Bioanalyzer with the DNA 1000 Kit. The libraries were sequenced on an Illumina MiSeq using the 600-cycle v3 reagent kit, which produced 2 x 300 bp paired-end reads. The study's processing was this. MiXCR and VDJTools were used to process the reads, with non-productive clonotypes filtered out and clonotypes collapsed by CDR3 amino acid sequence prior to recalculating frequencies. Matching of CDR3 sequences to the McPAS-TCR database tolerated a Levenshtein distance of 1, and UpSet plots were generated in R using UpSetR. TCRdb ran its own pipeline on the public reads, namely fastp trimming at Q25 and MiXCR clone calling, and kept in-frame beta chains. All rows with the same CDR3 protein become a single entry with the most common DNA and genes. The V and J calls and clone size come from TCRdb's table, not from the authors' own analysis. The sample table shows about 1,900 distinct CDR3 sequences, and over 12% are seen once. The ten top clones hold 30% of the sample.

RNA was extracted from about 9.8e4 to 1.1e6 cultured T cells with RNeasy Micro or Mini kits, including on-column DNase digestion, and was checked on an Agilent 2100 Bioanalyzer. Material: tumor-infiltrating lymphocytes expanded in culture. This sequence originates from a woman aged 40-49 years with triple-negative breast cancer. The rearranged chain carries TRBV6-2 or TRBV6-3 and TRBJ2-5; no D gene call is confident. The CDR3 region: CATSPRETQYF. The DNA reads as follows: TGTGCCACGAGTCCCCGGGAGACCCAGTACTTC.